This is a list of T cell receptor beta chains from one sample in a study of T cells in Graves' hyperthyroidism and ophthalmopathy. TCRdb independently ran MiXCR on the multiplex PCR reads; one entry per CDR3 protein. The table shows approximately 600,000 distinct CDR3 sequences, with around 20% occurring only once. Sequencing was performed on blood. These TCRs come from a man aged 30 to 39 with Graves' ophthalmopathy. The CDR3 runs from the conserved cysteine through the conserved F or W. A D gene is named only where the DNA matches it firmly. Not all rows give a size; the values are once, few, many and, for expanded clones, a class.

D gene	V gene	J gene	clone size	CDR3 protein	CDR3 DNA
.	TRBV28	TRBJ2-7	few	CASRVPGRSKEQYF	TGTGCCAGCAGGGTTCCCGGACGGTCGAAAGAGCAGTACTTC
TRBD2	TRBV25-1	TRBJ2-7	.	CASSEYSSGYEQYF	TGTGCCAGCAGTGAATATTCTAGCGGCTACGAGCAGTACTTC
TRBD1	TRBV5-5	TRBJ2-6	.	CASSRFGGQAPSGANVLTF	TGTGCCAGCAGCCGTTTCGGGGGACAGGCCCCCTCTGGGGCCAACGTCCTGACTTTC
.	TRBV2	TRBJ2-1	.	CASSNRNEQFF	TGTGCCAGCAGCAACCGAAATGAGCAGTTCTTC
.	TRBV5-4	TRBJ2-1	.	CASSFYQISSYNEQFF	TGTGCCAGCAGCTTCTACCAGATTTCGTCCTACAATGAGCAGTTCTTC
.	TRBV5-5	TRBJ1-2	.	CASSLIEGVTNYGYTF	TGTGCCAGCAGCTTGATCGAGGGCGTTACTAACTATGGCTACACCTTC
TRBD2	TRBV2	TRBJ2-1	.	CASSVASGRVSSYNEQFF	TGTGCCAGCAGTGTGGCTAGCGGGAGGGTGAGCTCCTACAATGAGCAGTTCTTC
TRBD2	TRBV28	TRBJ2-1	.	CASSSETSGRDEQFF	TGTGCCAGCAGTTCTGAGACTAGCGGGAGAGATGAGCAGTTCTTC
TRBD1	TRBV20-1	TRBJ2-3	.	CSATVPGQGKDTQYF	TGCAGTGCTACCGTCCCGGGACAGGGTAAAGATACGCAGTATTTT
.	TRBV28	TRBJ1-6	many	CASSSGPSPLHF	TGTGCCAGCAGCTCCGGGCCCTCTCCCCTCCACTTT
.	TRBV5-1	TRBJ1-1	many	CASSFEPRTEAFF	TGCGCCAGCAGCTTTGAGCCGAGGACTGAAGCTTTCTTT
.	TRBV29-1	TRBJ2-7	.	CSARDPNYEQYF	TGCAGCGCCCGGGACCCGAACTACGAGCAGTACTTC
TRBD1	TRBV7-9	TRBJ2-7	.	CASSSRDRSSYEQYF	TGTGCCAGCAGCTCCCGGGACAGGAGCTCCTACGAGCAGTACTTC
.	TRBV12-3/TRBV12-4	TRBJ2-7	many	CASSPRAFEQYF	TGTGCCAGCAGCCCCCGGGCTTTCGAGCAGTACTTC
TRBD1	TRBV3-1	TRBJ1-1	many	CASSQAISTGEAFF	TGTGCCAGCAGCCAAGCTATTTCGACAGGGGAAGCTTTCTTT
.	TRBV18	TRBJ2-7	few	CASSPTQSEQYF	TGTGCCAGCTCACCAACCCAATCCGAGCAGTACTTC
.	TRBV28	TRBJ1-1	many	CASSLAAMNTEAFF	TGTGCCAGCAGTTTAGCAGCCATGAACACTGAAGCTTTCTTT
.	TRBV2	TRBJ1-4	few	CASGPLGGNEKLFF	TGTGCCAGCGGCCCCCTGGGGGGGAATGAAAAACTGTTTTTT
.	TRBV12-3/TRBV12-4	TRBJ1-6	few	CASSLALYPGDGSPLHF	TGTGCCAGCAGTTTAGCGCTATATCCAGGGGACGGTTCACCCCTCCACTTT
TRBD2	TRBV7-2	TRBJ2-2	.	CASSLRDYPIPPPGELFF	TGTGCCAGCAGCTTAAGGGACTATCCAATCCCACCCCCCGGGGAGCTGTTTTTT
TRBD1	TRBV7-2	TRBJ2-7	many	CASSSDRVNEQYF	TGTGCCAGCAGCTCGGACAGGGTTAACGAGCAGTACTTC
TRBD2	TRBV3-1	TRBJ2-1	few	CASSHGTSGRVNEQFF	TGTGCCAGCAGCCACGGGACTAGCGGGAGGGTGAATGAGCAGTTCTTC
TRBD1	TRBV24-1	TRBJ1-2	.	CATSDSDRGGYGYTF	TGTGCCACCAGTGATTCCGACAGGGGTGGGTATGGCTACACCTTC
TRBD1	TRBV2	TRBJ2-5	.	CASADRVWETQYF	TGTGCCAGCGCTGACAGGGTGTGGGAGACCCAGTACTTC
.	TRBV5-6	TRBJ2-5	.	CASSLKGEVETQYF	TGTGCCAGCAGCTTGAAGGGGGAGGTGGAGACCCAGTACTTC
TRBD2	TRBV6-6	TRBJ2-7	many	CASSYASGSYEQYF	TGTGCCAGCAGTTACGCTAGCGGCTCCTACGAGCAGTACTTC
TRBD2	TRBV11-2	TRBJ2-1	many	CASRTSGRNIEQFF	TGTGCCAGCAGGACTAGCGGGAGAAATATTGAGCAGTTCTTC
.	TRBV11-3	TRBJ2-1	many	CASNGRSNEQFF	TGTGCCAGCAACGGGAGAAGCAATGAGCAGTTCTTC
.	TRBV12-3/TRBV12-4	TRBJ2-1	.	CASRNTRSEQFF	TGTGCCAGCAGGAATACAAGATCTGAGCAGTTCTTC
.	TRBV29-1	TRBJ2-5	.	CSVEAYRAAEGTQYF	TGCAGCGTTGAAGCTTACAGGGCCGCCGAAGGGACCCAGTACTTC
TRBD2	TRBV20-1	TRBJ2-7	.	CSASSGSISHEQYF	TGCAGTGCCAGTAGCGGGAGTATCTCTCACGAGCAGTACTTC
.	TRBV4-1	TRBJ2-7	few	CASSQALGYEQYF	TGCGCCAGCAGCCAAGCCTTAGGGTACGAGCAGTACTTC
TRBD1	TRBV27	TRBJ2-7	many	CASRPTGEFYEQYF	TGTGCCAGCAGACCGACAGGGGAATTCTACGAGCAGTACTTC
TRBD2	TRBV27	TRBJ2-3	few	CASSPGRTSLDTQYF	TGTGCCAGCAGCCCAGGCCGGACTAGTCTGGATACGCAGTATTTT
.	TRBV6-2/TRBV6-3	TRBJ2-5	many	CASSGGLQETQYF	TGTGCCAGCAGTGGGGGATTACAAGAGACCCAGTACTTC
TRBD1	TRBV12-3/TRBV12-4	TRBJ2-7	many	CASRGQGAYEQYF	TGTGCCAGCAGAGGACAGGGAGCCTACGAGCAGTACTTC
TRBD2	TRBV7-2	TRBJ2-3	few	CASSFGLARDTQYF	TGTGCCAGCAGCTTTGGACTAGCGCGGGATACGCAGTATTTT
.	TRBV2	TRBJ1-3	.	CASYGRNKENSGNTIYF	TGTGCCAGCTATGGCAGAAACAAAGAAAACTCTGGAAACACCATATATTTT
TRBD2	TRBV7-9	TRBJ2-5	many	CASSTLAEETQYF	TGTGCCAGCAGCACACTAGCGGAAGAGACCCAGTACTTC
.	TRBV6-2/TRBV6-3	TRBJ1-1	once	CASQVKENTEAFF	TGTGCCAGCCAAGTCAAAGAGAACACTGAAGCTTTCTTT
.	TRBV6-1	TRBJ2-1	.	CASRVYVNEQFF	TGTGCCAGCAGGGTTTATGTCAATGAGCAGTTCTTC
.	TRBV24-1	TRBJ1-6	.	CATSDLCPGTMSSYNSPLHF	TGTGCCACCAGTGATTTGTGCCCCGGGACAATGAGCTCCTATAATTCACCCCTCCACTTT
.	TRBV7-2	TRBJ1-2	many	CASSRGTTNYGYTF	TGTGCCAGCAGCCGGGGGACGACTAACTATGGCTACACCTTC
TRBD2	TRBV7-9	TRBJ2-2	.	CASSSQRETYGELFF	TGTGCCAGCAGCTCCCAGCGGGAGACCTACGGGGAGCTGTTTTTT
.	TRBV20-1	TRBJ1-5	few	CSAREPMSNQPQHF	TGCAGTGCTAGAGAACCTATGAGCAATCAGCCCCAGCATTTT
.	TRBV7-9	TRBJ1-2	few	CASSSKAIGDYGYTF	TGTGCCAGCAGCTCGAAAGCGATAGGGGACTATGGCTACACCTTC
TRBD1	TRBV30	TRBJ2-5	many	CAWSKGQGKSETQYF	TGTGCCTGGAGTAAAGGACAGGGGAAGTCAGAGACCCAGTACTTC
TRBD1	TRBV19	TRBJ1-5	.	CASSPPGQGLQPQHF	TGTGCCAGTAGCCCGCCGGGACAGGGGCTTCAGCCCCAGCATTTT
TRBD1	TRBV19	TRBJ1-2	.	CASSVTGGYGYTF	TGTGCCAGTAGTGTTACAGGGGGCTACGGCTACACCTTC
.	TRBV20-1	TRBJ2-7	.	CSAQGRTDGEQYF	TGCAGTGCCCAAGGACGGACGGATGGGGAGCAGTACTTC
.	TRBV30	TRBJ2-6	many	CAWTRQISGANVLTF	TGTGCCTGGACTAGACAGATCTCTGGGGCCAACGTCCTGACTTTC
.	TRBV5-1	TRBJ2-1	few	CASSLEGTGTSQFF	TGCGCCAGCAGCTTGGAGGGCACCGGGACTTCCCAGTTCTTC
TRBD1	TRBV7-2	TRBJ1-6	many	CASSFTGDNSPLHF	TGTGCCAGCAGCTTTACAGGGGATAATTCACCCCTCCACTTT